The 32 T cell receptor beta chains in this list originate from one sample, sequenced in a study of T cells in Graves' hyperthyroidism and ophthalmopathy. TCR beta CDR3 region amplification was performed from RNA transcripts. RT-PCR in the first round (using the HTBI primer set) targeted the TCR CDR3. TCRdb used MiXCR to reprocess the multiplex PCR reads, holding one entry per CDR3 protein. The sample has 400,000 to 450,000 distinct CDR3 sequences, over 12% seen once. The sequencing input was blood. The receptors shown here come from a man aged 18 to 30 with Graves' ophthalmopathy.

This clonotype was found many times. The rearrangement joins TRBV24-1 to TRBJ1-5; D is ambiguous. The length of the CDR3 is 14 residues. Germline lookup yields CDR1 KGHDR and CDR2 SFDVKD. V gave up 6 bases and J gave up 2 bases, with 10 bases separating them. The CDR3 DNA sequence: TGTGCCACCAGTACCGGGATGGGCAATCAGCCCCAGCATTTT. It is translated as CATSTGMGNQPQHF.

The sample holds many counts of this clonotype. This chain's CDR3 is CASSLTGSRYNEQFF. The CDR3 nucleotides are TGTGCCAGCAGCCTCACAGGGTCCCGATACAATGAGCAGTTCTTC. The rearrangement joins TRBV3-1 to TRBJ2-1, with D maybe TRBD1 (6 bases). The ends were cut back, 4 bases at V and 4 bases at J, with 14 bases in the middle. Looked up from germline, CDR1 is LGHDT and CDR2 is YNNKEL (reference sequence). The CDR3 has 15 residues.

The table lists this clonotype with many counts. J is TRBJ2-4 and V is TRBV5-1; D is ambiguous. V lost 0 bases and J 3 bases, leaving 4 bases between the germline ends. The germline gives CDR1 SGHRS, CDR2 YFSETQ. This CDR3 comprises 13 residues. In DNA form, the CDR3 reads TGCGCCAGCAGCTTGGGGGACAAAAACATTCAGTACTTC. Amino acid sequence: CASSLGDKNIQYF.

This clonotype was counted between two and nine times. CDR3 loop: CASSIGQISYEQYF. Here the CDR3 DNA reads TGCGCCAGCAGCATAGGACAGATCTCCTACGAGCAGTACTTC. V usage is TRBV5-1 and J usage is TRBJ2-7; maybe TRBD1 (6 bases). Per the germline V gene, CDR1 is SGHRS and CDR2 is YFSETQ. V lost 4 bases and J 0 bases, leaving 11 bases between the germline ends. The CDR3 has 14 amino acids.

This clonotype has a handful of counts. V and J are TRBV7-9 and TRBJ2-1, with 7 bases lining up with TRBD2. V lost 6 bases, J lost 3 bases, and 8 bases stayed unmatched. The CDR3 sequence is 15 residues long. Looked up from germline, CDR1 is SEHNR and CDR2 is FQNEAQ (reference sequence). CDR3 in amino acids: CASSRVAGDYNEQFF. The CDR3 region has the DNA TGTGCCAGCAGTAGGGTGGCGGGGGACTACAATGAGCAGTTCTTC.

Only a few counts were recorded for this clonotype. V and J are TRBV30 and TRBJ2-2; D is undetermined. Germline CDR1 GTSNPN, CDR2 SVGIG (reference sequence). V lost 0 bases and J lost 0, with 8 bases in between. The CDR3 runs 15 residues. As DNA, the CDR3 is TGTGCCTGGAGTGTACGATGGGCGAACACCGGGGAGCTGTTTTTT. Its protein product is CAWSVRWANTGELFF.

This clonotype was counted many times. The chain uses TRBV12-3 or TRBV12-4 and TRBJ2-1, with TRBD2 as a possible D gene (7 bases). The V end was cut by 2 bases, the J end by 5 bases, with 13 bases between. The CDR3 consists of 15 residues. This CDR3 reads CASSLRGGGNNEQFF. CDR3 coding DNA: TGTGCCAGCAGTTTAAGGGGGGGGGGAAACAATGAGCAGTTCTTC.

About this clonotype itself: This may come from a read error, since a much larger clone is one base off. This chain connects TRBV30 to TRBJ1-5, with D possibly TRBD1 on 5 matching bases. Trimming removed 2 bases at V and 7 bases at J, with 12 bases between. The CDR3 is 13 residues long. Germline-derived CDR1 and CDR2 are GTSNPN and SVGIG (reference sequence). Here the CDR3 DNA reads TGTGCCTGGAGTCCCCGGGGGTGGCAGCCCCAGCATTTT. This encodes CAWSPRGWQPQHF.

This clonotype was detected many times. V is TRBV18 and J is TRBJ1-1; D remains unclear. Trimming pared 6 bases from V and 4 bases from J, leaving 15 bases between. The CDR3 is 14 amino acids. CDR1 is KGHSH and CDR2 is LQKENI in the germline V gene. The CDR3 loop is CASSPRWRGTEAFF. CDR3 DNA: TGTGCCAGCTCCCCCCGCTGGCGAGGCACTGAAGCTTTCTTT.

This clonotype was recorded a few times. The chain has TRBV6-1 and TRBJ1-4; the D gene is possibly TRBD1 (6 bases). CDR3 size: 14 residues. With 6 bases removed from V and 8 bases from J, the gap between germline ends came to 16 bases. The germline CDR1 and CDR2 sequences are MNHNS and SASEGT. CDR3 sequence reads: CASSLTGSGEKLFF. The CDR3 DNA is TGTGCCAGCAGCCTAACAGGGAGCGGCGAAAAACTGTTTTTT.

Note on this clonotype: A much more abundant neighbour one base away suggests this may be a read error. Written as DNA, the CDR3 is TGTACCAGCAGCCCCCAAGGAGGGAACACCATATATTTT. It encodes CTSSPQGGNTIYF. The chain has TRBV3-1 and TRBJ1-3, with D unresolved. The germline gives CDR1 LGHDT, CDR2 YNNKEL (reference sequence). The CDR3 consists of 13 residues.

This clonotype was recorded at least ten times. The chain couples TRBV7-2 to TRBJ2-5, with 14 bases identical to TRBD2. J lost 5 bases, V lost 3 bases, and 2 bases had no gene match. From germline, CDR1 is SGHTA and CDR2 FQGNSA. The CDR3 is made up of 15 amino acids. For the CDR3, the DNA is TGTGCCAGCAGCTTGGGACTAGCGGGGGCCGAGACCCAGTACTTC. This gives the protein CASSLGLAGAETQYF.

This clonotype was recorded once. The chain recombines TRBV20-1 with TRBJ2-3; D is unclear. There are 14 residues in the CDR3. V was pared by 5 bases and J by 2 bases, with 14 bases between. Germline V gene lookup returns CDR1 DFQATT and CDR2 SNEGSKA (reference sequence). The CDR3 bases are TGCAGTGCTGCCGGTTTGCGGACCACAGATACGCAGTATTTT. It codes for CSAAGLRTTDTQYF.

The chain couples TRBV10-2 to TRBJ1-5; 7 bases map to TRBD1. Trimming cost V 5 bases and J 0 bases; bases outside gene matches: 7. Germline V gene lookup returns CDR1 WSHSY and CDR2 SAAADI. The CDR3 runs 16 residues. CDR3 DNA: TGCGCCAGCAGTCAGGGGGGGGCTAATAGCAATCAGCCCCAGCATTTT. Protein sequence: CASSQGGANSNQPQHF.

This clonotype was found a few times. The chain uses TRBV4-1 and TRBJ2-5, with a weak D call TRBD2 (6 bases). The CDR3 covers 16 residues. Germline V gene lookup returns CDR1 MGHRA and CDR2 YSYEKL. V lost 0 bases, J lost 1 base, and 12 bases lay in between. CDR3 region: CASSQDGGLTQETQYF. The CDR3 nucleotides read TGCGCCAGCAGCCAAGATGGAGGGCTCACCCAAGAGACCCAGTACTTC.

The chain recombines TRBV7-9 with TRBJ2-7; 14 nucleotides align to TRBD2. CDR3 length equals 15 residues. Trimming removed 4 bases from V and 3 bases from J; junction bases left unmatched: 2. Germline V gene data show CDR1 as SEHNR and CDR2 as FQNEAQ (reference sequence). This chain's CDR3 is CASSSTSGGDYEQYF. The DNA for the CDR3 is TGTGCCAGCAGCTCGACTAGCGGGGGGGACTACGAGCAGTACTTC. The complete variable domain, with remaining parts taken from reference TRBV7-9 and TRBJ2-7, reads DTGVSQNPRHKITKRGQNVTFRCDPISEHNRLYWYRQTLGQGPEFLTYFQNEAQLEKSRLLSDRFSAERPKGSFSTLEIQRTEQGDSAMYLCASSSTSGGDYEQYFGPGTRLTVT.

This clonotype was detected only once. The chain employs TRBV2 and TRBJ2-7; the D gene is possibly TRBD1 (5 bases). The CDR3 is made up of 13 amino acids. Trimming took off 9 bases at V and 2 bases at J, with 14 bases between the two ends. CDR1 and CDR2 (germline): SNHLY, FYNNEI. The CDR3 DNA is TGTGCCAGTCGGACACGGCTTGCCTACGAGCAGTACTTC. It codes for CASRTRLAYEQYF. The full variable domain, completed using reference TRBV2 and TRBJ2-7, is EPEVTQTPSHQVTQMGQEVILRCVPISNHLYFYWYRQILGQKVEFLVSFYNNEISEKSEIFDDQFSVERPDGSNFTLKIRSTKLEDSAMYFCASRTRLAYEQYFGPGTRLTVT.

This clonotype showed up many times. The chain recombines TRBV6-1 with TRBJ2-5; possibly TRBD1 for D (6 bases). The CDR3 is 12 amino acids. V was shortened by 6 bases and J by 7 bases, with 12 bases between the two germline ends. Germline lookup yields CDR1 MNHNS and CDR2 SASEGT. CDR3 protein: CASRGAWWTQYF. CDR3 nucleotide sequence: TGTGCCAGCAGGGGGGCTTGGTGGACCCAGTACTTC.

Points on this clonotype: This may be a read error, as it is one base from a much larger clone. The chain has TRBV27 and TRBJ1-1; possibly TRBD1 for D (6 bases). The CDR3 has 16 amino acids. Germline CDR1 is MNHEY and CDR2 is SMNVEV (reference sequence). This CDR3 is CASSPLDRLGNAEAFF. The CDR3 DNA follows: TGTGCCAGCAGTCCCCTGGACAGACTGGGGAACGCTGAAGCTTTCTTT.

J is TRBJ1-1 and V is TRBV19; tentatively, D is TRBD1 (6 bases). The CDR3 runs to 13 residues. The V and J ends lost 8 bases and 3 bases respectively, with 13 bases between them. From germline, CDR1 is LNHDA and CDR2 SQIVND (reference sequence). The CDR3 loop is CASAFDRYTEAFF. The CDR3 nucleotides are TGTGCCAGTGCCTTTGACAGGTACACTGAAGCTTTCTTT.

This clonotype was recorded many times. J is TRBJ1-1 and V is TRBV2; no firm D call. V was clipped by 4 bases and J by 1 base, with 10 bases between them. Germline V gene data show CDR1 as SNHLY and CDR2 as FYNNEI. CDR3 size: 14 residues. CDR3 DNA sequence: TGTGCCAGCAGTGTACAGATACAGAACACTGAAGCTTTCTTT. Protein: CASSVQIQNTEAFF.

This clonotype came up many times. For the CDR3, the DNA is TGTGCCAGCAGTGGTGCAGGGCTGATAGAGACCCAGTACTTC. It is translated as CASSGAGLIETQYF. This rearrangement joins TRBV6-1 to TRBJ2-5, with D possibly matching TRBD1 (5 bases). V lost 4 bases and J lost 4, with 13 bases in between. The CDR3 spans 14 residues. Germline loops: CDR1 MNHNS, CDR2 SASEGT.

In its sample, this clonotype was seen many times. V and J are TRBV13 and TRBJ2-7; D assignment may be TRBD1 or TRBD2 (5 bases each). This CDR3 is built from 14 residues. Germline V gene lookup returns CDR1 PRHDT and CDR2 FYEKMQ (reference sequence). Trimming shortened V by 11 bases and J by 0 bases, and 17 bases separated the two germline ends. The CDR3 here is CAYLGDGDSYEQYF. CDR3 DNA sequence: TGTGCCTACCTAGGGGACGGGGACTCCTACGAGCAGTACTTC.

The CDR3 reads CASSTLRGVGYNEQFF. CDR3 coding DNA: TGTGCCAGTAGTACCTTAAGAGGGGTTGGGTACAATGAGCAGTTCTTC. The genes are TRBV19 and TRBJ2-1; the D call may be TRBD1 or TRBD2 (5 bases each). Germline assignment: CDR1 LNHDA and CDR2 SQIVND (reference sequence). There are 16 residues in the CDR3. The germline V and J ends were trimmed by 4 bases and 4 bases, with 17 bases remaining between them. Based on the CDR3 plus reference TRBV19 and TRBJ2-1, the full variable domain is DGGITQSPKYLFRKEGQNVTLSCEQNLNHDAMYWYRQDPGQGLRLIYYSQIVNDFQKGDIAEGYSVSREKKESFPLTVTSAQKNPTAFYLCASSTLRGVGYNEQFFGPGTRLTVL.

This clonotype showed up just a few times. This chain uses TRBV5-1 with TRBJ2-3; 8 nucleotides line up with TRBD1. The CDR3 runs 13 residues. The germline gives CDR1 SGHRS, CDR2 YFSETQ. After removal of 5 bases from V and 5 bases from J, the junction contained 4 bases not matched to a gene. Written as DNA, the CDR3 is TGCGCCAGCAGTGACAGGGGAGGAGATACGCAGTATTTT. Encoded protein: CASSDRGGDTQYF.

This clonotype came up once. V usage is TRBV10-1 and J usage is TRBJ2-5; the D gene could be TRBD1 or TRBD2 (5 bases each). V lost 4 bases to trimming and J lost 3 bases, with 12 bases between them. The CDR3 extends over 14 amino acids. CDR1 and CDR2 from the germline V gene are WNHNN and SYGVQD (reference sequence). The CDR3 bases are TGCGCCAGCAGTGCAGGGTCCGGGGAAGAGACCCAGTACTTC. Translated: CASSAGSGEETQYF.

This clonotype showed up many times. V is TRBV20-1 and J is TRBJ2-3, with TRBD2 as a possible D gene (6 bases). The CDR3 contains 14 residues. Trimming stripped 5 bases from V and 2 bases from J, with 14 bases between. The germline V gene encodes CDR1 DFQATT and CDR2 SNEGSKA (reference sequence). The CDR3 DNA reads TGCAGTGCTGGTCTGGGCGGGAACACAGATACGCAGTATTTT. This encodes CSAGLGGNTDTQYF.

In its sample, this clonotype was seen many times. V and J are TRBV12-3 or TRBV12-4 and TRBJ2-3; D assignment may be TRBD1 or TRBD2 (5 bases each). Between the trimmed V and J ends, which lost 5 bases and 5 bases, there was a span of 17 bases. The CDR3 sequence is 15 residues long. The CDR3, as DNA: TGTGCCAGCAGTCTGGGGGTAACTGACATAGATACGCAGTATTTT. Its protein is CASSLGVTDIDTQYF.

A note on this clonotype: A much larger clone sits a single nucleotide away, making a read error possible. A read error is likely, as this CDR3 ends without the conserved phenylalanine or tryptophan. The V gene is TRBV2, the J gene TRBJ2-7, with 7 bases identical to TRBD1. The CDR3 runs to 13 residues. The V gene's germline CDR1 is SNHLY and CDR2 FYNNEI. The V gene end was trimmed by 8 bases and the J gene end by 0 bases; junction bases not matched to a gene: 4. The chain's CDR3 is CASSGTASYEQYL. CDR3 in DNA: TGTGCCAGCTCCGGGACAGCCTCCTACGAGCAGTACCTC.

Remarks on this clonotype: A much more abundant neighbour one base away suggests this may be a read error. J is TRBJ1-5 and V is TRBV6-1; D gene ambiguous. The CDR3 extends over 14 amino acids. From germline, CDR1 is MNHNS and CDR2 SASEGT. The CDR3 here is CVSSEVGSNQPQHF. The CDR3, as DNA: TGTGTCAGCAGTGAAGTAGGTAGCAATCAGCCCCAGCATTTT.

At least ten counts were recorded for this clonotype. The chain combines TRBV6-1 with TRBJ2-7, with 13 bases fitting TRBD2. Germline trimming cut 6 bases from V and 2 bases from J; bases unmatched to any gene: 7. The CDR3 runs to 16 residues. Looked up from germline, CDR1 is MNHNS and CDR2 is SASEGT. Here the CDR3 DNA reads TGTGCCAGCAGCCTTCAACTAGCGGGAGGGACCTACGAGCAGTACTTC. Translated: CASSLQLAGGTYEQYF.

This clonotype was seen at least ten times. This sequence joins TRBV7-2 and TRBJ2-1; 12 nucleotides line up with TRBD1. The CDR3 totals 16 residues. With V trimmed by 5 bases and J by 7 bases, 9 bases remained unmatched. Germline V gives CDR1 SGHTA, CDR2 FQGNSA. As DNA, the CDR3 is TGTGCCAGCAGCCCGGGGACAGGGGGCGGACCTAATGAGCAGTTCTTC. Translating gives CASSPGTGGGPNEQFF. Complete variable domain (other parts from reference TRBV7-2 and TRBJ2-1): GAGVSQSPSNKVTEKGKDVELRCDPISGHTALYWYRQSLGQGLEFLIYFQGNSAPDKSGLPSDRFSAERTGGSVSTLTIQRTQQEDSAVYLCASSPGTGGGPNEQFFGPGTRLTVL.